Shown below are 23 T cell receptor beta chains from a single sample sequenced in a study of radiotherapy plus CTLA-4 blockade in lung cancer (dated by TCRdb to about 2018). The protocol used for the library was the immunoSEQ multiplex PCR assay. What TCRdb holds here is the immuneACCESS table cut down to in-frame rearrangements. Part of the clones is not present; checked against another copy, under half of the missing clones reflect an unresolved V gene, and the others are unexplained. This sample gives about 48,000 clones in total; approximately 86% of them show up just once. The top ten hold around a sixth of the sample. The input for sequencing was peripheral blood, taken from a patient treated with radiotherapy plus ipilimumab. Receptor source: a human donor with non-small cell lung cancer that progressed on radiotherapy plus ipilimumab. Some clones in this sample may be carry-over from other donors' samples.

CDR3 protein: CASSPEGTGYRNEQFF. The CDR3 DNA is TGTGCCAGCTCACCTGAAGGGACAGGGTATAGGAATGAGCAGTTCTTC. V is TRBV18 and J is TRBJ2-1, with 9 bases identical to TRBD1. The CDR3 totals 16 residues. Germline CDR1 reads KGHSH; CDR2 reads LQKENI. Trimming took 3 bases from V and 7 from J; bases not matched to a gene: 10.

The chain links TRBV11-2 to TRBJ2-7, with D unresolved. The V and J ends lost 5 bases and 4 bases respectively, with 9 bases between them. The length of the CDR3 is 12 residues. From germline, CDR1 is SGHAT and CDR2 FQNNGV. CDR3 residues: CASSQIEYEQYF. For the CDR3, the DNA is TGTGCCAGCAGCCAAATCGAGTACGAGCAGTACTTC.

This clone was observed once. The chain employs TRBV7-8 and TRBJ2-1; possibly TRBD2 for D (5 bases). The V and J ends lost 5 bases and 3 bases respectively, with 11 bases between them. The CDR3 has 14 amino acids. Germline values: CDR1 SGHVS, CDR2 FQNEAQ. The CDR3 here is CASSLREGYNEQFF. The CDR3 region has the DNA TGTGCCAGCAGCCTCCGGGAAGGCTACAATGAGCAGTTCTTC.

The chain combines TRBV13 with TRBJ2-4; D is unresolved. Looked up from germline, CDR1 is PRHDT and CDR2 is FYEKMQ (reference sequence). This CDR3 spans 14 amino acids. The V and J ends lost 3 bases and 0 bases respectively, with 6 bases between them. DNA of the CDR3: TGTGCCAGCAGCTTCCAGGTAGCCAAAAACATTCAGTACTTC. The encoded protein is CASSFQVAKNIQYF.

The V and J genes are TRBV28 and TRBJ2-7; TRBD2 agrees at 10 bases. V shed 5 bases, J shed 5 bases, and the junction held 6 bases outside the gene matches. The CDR3 is 14 amino acids. Germline V lookup: CDR1 MDHEN, CDR2 SYDVKM. Here the CDR3 reads CASSLLAGIDEQYF. CDR3 nucleotides: TGTGCCAGCAGTCTACTAGCGGGAATCGACGAGCAGTACTTC.

The rearrangement joins TRBV5-1 to TRBJ1-1, with D maybe TRBD1 (6 bases). Germline-derived CDR1 and CDR2 are SGHRS and YFSETQ. Trimming removed 3 bases at V and 1 base at J, with 10 bases between. This CDR3 region has 14 residues. The CDR3 region has the DNA TGCGCCAGCAGCTCCGGGACAAAGAACACTGAAGCTTTCTTT. Protein: CASSSGTKNTEAFF.

CDR3 residues: CASSSGRPVIAGQNEQFF. CDR3 DNA: TGTGCCAGCAGCTCCGGCCGACCGGTAATAGCGGGTCAAAATGAGCAGTTCTTC. This sequence joins TRBV7-2 and TRBJ2-1; 7 bases align to TRBD2. CDR3 size: 18 residues. Germline lookup yields CDR1 SGHTA and CDR2 FQGNSA. After removal of 4 bases from V and 7 bases from J, the junction contained 19 bases not matched to a gene.

The chain couples TRBV9 to TRBJ1-1, with D maybe TRBD1 (6 bases). V was pared by 6 bases and J by 1 base, with 13 bases between. The CDR3 runs to 14 residues. Germline loops: CDR1 SGDLS, CDR2 YYNGEE. The CDR3 region has the DNA TGTGCCAGCACCCCGACGGACAGGAACACTGAAGCTTTCTTT. Encoded protein: CASTPTDRNTEAFF.

The chain links TRBV9 to TRBJ2-6; maybe TRBD1 (6 bases). The CDR3 sequence is 15 residues long. V was shortened by 3 bases and J by 4 bases, with 11 bases between the two germline ends. Germline V gene data show CDR1 as SGDLS and CDR2 as YYNGEE. The CDR3 here is CASSDRAIGANVLTF. CDR3 DNA: TGTGCCAGCAGCGACAGGGCTATCGGGGCCAACGTCCTGACTTTC.

V is TRBV29-1 and J is TRBJ2-3; D is unclear. This CDR3 is 14 amino acids long. V lost 1 base and J lost 2, with 10 bases in between. Looked up from germline, CDR1 is SQVTM and CDR2 is ANQGSEA. As DNA, the CDR3 is TGCAGCGTTGAAGGACATCTGGTCACAGATACGCAGTATTTT. The encoded protein is CSVEGHLVTDTQYF.

The count of this clone is one. The V and J genes are TRBV7-9 and TRBJ2-7; TRBD2 aligns across 9 bases. Germline V CDR1 and CDR2: SEHNR, FQNEAQ (reference sequence). The CDR3 has 14 amino acids. V trimming: 4 bases; J trimming: 3 bases; junction bases outside the gene matches: 4. The CDR3 loop is CASSYSGRSYEQYF. The CDR3 bases are TGTGCCAGCAGCTACAGCGGGAGGAGCTACGAGCAGTACTTC.

The chain combines TRBV9 with TRBJ2-3; 12 bases are a match to TRBD2. The CDR3 spans 18 residues. Germline V CDR1 and CDR2: SGDLS, YYNGEE. The ends lost 3 bases at V and 0 bases at J; junction bases unmatched: 8. This CDR3 reads CASSDPTSGSVSTDTQYF. The CDR3, as DNA: TGTGCCAGCAGCGACCCGACTAGCGGGAGTGTAAGCACAGATACGCAGTATTTT.

The CDR3 reads CASSDRQHNQPQHF. The CDR3 DNA reads TGTGCCAGCAGTGATAGACAGCACAATCAGCCCCAGCATTTT. The chain links TRBV2 to TRBJ1-5, with D possibly TRBD1 on 5 matching bases. The CDR3 extends over 14 amino acids. Deletions cut 3 bases from V and 3 bases from J, with 9 bases between. The germline gives CDR1 SNHLY, CDR2 FYNNEI.

The chain combines TRBV7-2 with TRBJ2-7; 7 nucleotides line up with TRBD1. CDR1 and CDR2 (germline): SGHTA, FQGNSA. This CDR3 has 15 amino acids. V lost 5 bases, J lost 5 bases, and 12 bases stayed unmatched. CDR3 sequence: CASSPQGQGVNEQYF. Here the CDR3 DNA reads TGTGCCAGCAGCCCCCAGGGGCAGGGGGTCAACGAGCAGTACTTC.

The genes are TRBV10-3 and TRBJ2-5; TRBD1 might be the D (6 bases). The V gene lost 6 bases and the J gene lost 4 bases, with 18 bases spanning the gap. CDR3 length equals 15 residues. CDR1 is ENHRY, CDR2 SYGVKD, per germline. CDR3 DNA: TGTGCCATCAGGCGAGAAGGACAGCACATAGAGACCCAGTACTTC. Translation: CAIRREGQHIETQYF.

The V and J genes are TRBV7-2 and TRBJ2-2; D is undetermined. With 2 bases removed from V and 3 bases from J, the gap between germline ends came to 4 bases. Germline V gene sequence: CDR1 SGHTA, CDR2 FQGNSA. The length of the CDR3 is 13 residues. The CDR3 DNA sequence: TGTGCCAGCAGCTTAACTTACACCGGGGAGCTGTTTTTT. Translating it yields CASSLTYTGELFF.

The V call is TRBV15, the J call TRBJ2-4; the D is unclear. CDR3 length: 15 amino acids. Germline V gene data show CDR1 as LNHNV and CDR2 as YYDKDF (reference sequence). The ends were cut back, 3 bases at V and 0 bases at J, with 9 bases in the middle. CDR3 loop: CATSSVRVAKNIQYF. Written as DNA, the CDR3 is TGTGCCACCAGCAGTGTAAGAGTAGCCAAAAACATTCAGTACTTC.

This clone was recorded once. The rearrangement uses TRBV6-5 and TRBJ2-5; D perhaps matches TRBD2 (6 bases). This CDR3 is built from 13 residues. Germline V gene data show CDR1 as MNHEY and CDR2 as SVGAGI. Deletions cut 5 bases from V and 11 bases from J, with 18 bases between. This CDR3 is CASSGTYGSLQYF. As DNA, the CDR3 is TGTGCCAGCAGTGGGACTTACGGGAGCTTGCAGTACTTC.

The chain joins TRBV29-1 to TRBJ2-7, with 8 bases fitting TRBD1. CDR3 size: 13 residues. CDR1 and CDR2 from the germline V gene are SQVTM and ANQGSEA. With V trimmed by 6 bases and J by 3 bases, 7 bases remained unmatched. CDR3 sequence (DNA): TGCAGCGTAGCCCCGGGACAGGTCTACGAGCAGTACTTC. Translating gives CSVAPGQVYEQYF.

The V and J genes are TRBV7-7 and TRBJ1-5; 7 bases match TRBD1. The CDR3 runs 13 residues. J gave up 5 bases and V 10 bases, and 8 bases lay outside the gene matches. CDR1 SSHAT and CDR2 FNYEAQ come from the germline V gene (reference sequence). The CDR3 nucleotides are TGTGCCACCCACCGGGACAGCTATCAGCCCCAGCATTTT. Amino acids: CATHRDSYQPQHF.

This chain connects TRBV6-5 to TRBJ2-3; possibly TRBD1 for D (5 bases). V lost 2 bases and J 2 bases, leaving 14 bases between the germline ends. CDR1 and CDR2 (germline): MNHEY, SVGAGI. This CDR3 has 16 residues. The CDR3 DNA reads as TGTGCCAGCAGTTACCCACCGACAGAGTACACAGATACGCAGTATTTT. Its protein is CASSYPPTEYTDTQYF.

The V call is TRBV6-4, the J call TRBJ2-3, with 7 bases that match TRBD1. CDR1 and CDR2 from the germline V gene are MRHNA and SNTAGT. Trimming cost V 5 bases and J 2 bases; bases outside gene matches: 7. CDR3 length: 15 residues. The CDR3 loop is CASSSGTVPTDTQYF. The CDR3 nucleotides read TGTGCCAGCAGTTCCGGGACAGTGCCCACAGATACGCAGTATTTT.

The V call is TRBV9, the J call TRBJ2-7, with a possible D match to TRBD2 (5 bases). Trimming pared 4 bases from V and 0 bases from J, leaving 11 bases between. The CDR3 loop spans 14 amino acids. CDR1 and CDR2 (germline): SGDLS, YYNGEE. The DNA for the CDR3 is TGTGCCAGCAGCACCAGTCTAGCCTCCTACGAGCAGTACTTC. Protein: CASSTSLASYEQYF.